Each of the 9 T cell receptor beta chains below was sequenced from the same sample in a study of blood T cell repertoires in COVID-19. Sequencing used immunoSEQ multiplex PCR; TCRdb keeps in-frame clones, though not all of them. The sample yields 50,000 to 75,000 clones, under 95% seen once. The sequenced material came from peripheral blood. The source is a man in his 70s with active COVID-19.

This chain uses TRBV5-1 with TRBJ2-2, with D unresolved. Germline V lookup: CDR1 SGHRS, CDR2 YFSETQ. V lost 2 bases and J lost 5, with 13 bases in between. The CDR3 is 15 residues long. CDR3 DNA: TGCGCCAGCAGCTTTGGTTCTCAGTTTACCGGGGAGCTGTTTTTT. Translation: CASSFGSQFTGELFF.

DNA of the CDR3: TGTGCCAGCAGCTTGGCAGGGGGCTATGGCTACACCTTC. Amino acid sequence: CASSLAGGYGYTF. This chain connects TRBV11-3 to TRBJ1-2; 7 nucleotides align to TRBD1. Losses at the gene ends were 3 bases for V and 4 bases for J; bases not matched to a gene: 2. The CDR3 totals 13 residues. CDR1 and CDR2 (germline): SGHNT, YENEEA.

This chain uses TRBV5-1 with TRBJ2-3, with D possibly matching TRBD2 (6 bases). This CDR3 comprises 15 residues. The V gene lost 4 bases and the J gene lost 2 bases, with 14 bases spanning the gap. In germline, CDR1 is SGHRS, CDR2 YFSETQ. CDR3 coding DNA: TGCGCCAGCAGCAAAGGTCTAGCGAACACAGATACGCAGTATTTT. This gives the protein CASSKGLANTDTQYF.

The chain combines TRBV19 with TRBJ1-5; 11 bases match TRBD1. Losses at the gene ends were 5 bases for V and 2 bases for J; bases not matched to a gene: 8. The CDR3 length is 17 residues. Germline-derived CDR1 and CDR2 are LNHDA and SQIVND (reference sequence). Here the CDR3 reads CASSSGQGVLGNQPQHF. The CDR3 DNA reads as TGTGCCAGTAGTTCGGGACAGGGGGTTTTGGGCAATCAGCCCCAGCATTTT.

This sequence joins TRBV18 and TRBJ1-1; a possible D gene is TRBD1 (6 bases). The germline gives CDR1 KGHSH, CDR2 LQKENI. Trimming removed 6 bases at V and 0 bases at J, with 11 bases between. The CDR3 length is 14 residues. In DNA form, the CDR3 reads TGTGCCAGCTCCCGGCAGGGGATGAACACTGAAGCTTTCTTT. It translates to CASSRQGMNTEAFF.

The CDR3 nucleotides read TGTGCTAGTGGTCCGGGGGGAGGCGGGGAGCTGTTTTTT. Translation: CASGPGGGGELFF. The chain joins TRBV12-5 to TRBJ2-2; TRBD2 matches 7 bases. The V segment lost 5 bases and the J segment 7 bases; nucleotides outside the gene matches: 4. The germline CDR1 and CDR2 sequences are LGHNT and FRNRAP. CDR3 length: 13 amino acids.

The J gene is TRBJ2-1, the V gene TRBV4-1; 9 bases are a match to TRBD1. V lost 2 bases to trimming and J lost 2 bases; unmatched junction nucleotides: 4. Germline CDR1 and CDR2: MGHRA and YSYEKL. The CDR3 spans 16 residues. CDR3 amino acids: CASSQTDRGTYNEQFF. CDR3 coding DNA: TGCGCCAGCAGCCAAACCGACAGGGGGACCTACAATGAGCAGTTCTTC.

This chain links TRBV21-1 with TRBJ2-7; TRBD1 was called by the table and not checked on the DNA. TRBV21-1 is listed as a pseudogene. The CDR3 has 19 residues. CDR3 nucleotides: TGTGCCAGCAGGGGCCCTGACAGGCCGCTTAGCCACCTCTCCTACGAGCAGTACGTC. Encoded protein: CASRGPDRPLSHLSYEQYV.

This sequence joins TRBV24-1 and TRBJ2-2; 8 bases align to TRBD1. J lost 4 bases, V lost 6 bases, and 6 bases had no gene match. The length of the CDR3 is 15 residues. Germline V gives CDR1 KGHDR, CDR2 SFDVKD. The CDR3 region has the DNA TGTGCCACCAGTCCAGGGGGCGCTGGCACCGGGGAGCTGTTTTTT. It encodes CATSPGGAGTGELFF.